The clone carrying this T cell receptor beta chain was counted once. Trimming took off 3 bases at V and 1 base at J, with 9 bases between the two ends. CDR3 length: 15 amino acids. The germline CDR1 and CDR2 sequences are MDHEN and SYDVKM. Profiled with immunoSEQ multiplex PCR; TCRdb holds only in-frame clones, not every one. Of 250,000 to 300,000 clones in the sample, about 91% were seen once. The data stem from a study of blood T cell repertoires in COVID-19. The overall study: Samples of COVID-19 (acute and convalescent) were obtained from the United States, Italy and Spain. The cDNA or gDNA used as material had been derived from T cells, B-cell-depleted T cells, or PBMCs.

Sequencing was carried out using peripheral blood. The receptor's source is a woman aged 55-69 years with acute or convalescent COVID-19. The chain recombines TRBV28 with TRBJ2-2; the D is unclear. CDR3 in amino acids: CASSFQRGNTGELFF. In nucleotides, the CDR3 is TGTGCCAGCAGTTTCCAGCGCGGGAACACCGGGGAGCTGTTTTTT. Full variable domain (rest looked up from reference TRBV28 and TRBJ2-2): DVKVTQSSRYLVKRTGEKVFLECVQDMDHENMFWYRQDPGLGLRLIYFSYDVKMKEKGDIPEGYSVSREKKERFSLILESASTNQTSMYLCASSFQRGNTGELFFGEGSRLTVL.